Detailed here is one T cell receptor beta chain. Antigen specificity is unknown. The trim removed 6 bases at V and 8 bases at J, leaving 12 bases unmatched. Per germline, CDR1 MNHEY and CDR2 SVGEGT. This CDR3 spans 15 amino acids. TCRdb fed the RT-PCR reads into MiXCR, producing one record per CDR3 protein. The table has around 600,000 distinct CDR3 sequences, around 11% seen once. This sample was taken from a study of response to subunit inactivated influenza vaccine. General study results and limits: With each seasonal influenza vaccination, the authors suggested, few new T cells are recruited.

This same sample was also taken into another study, of T cells expressing NK-cell markers. This second report adds: The authors made TCR beta cDNA libraries by 5'RACE template switching. This switching added a universal primer site and UMIs. TCR beta repertoires came from sorted CD3+CD56+NKG2C+, CD3+CD56+NKG2C- and CD3+CD56-NKG2C+ T cells. In a handful of donors, dominant clonotypes made up roughly 28.3-65% of CD3+CD56-NKG2C+ cells.

The rearrangement joins TRBV6-2 or TRBV6-3 to TRBJ2-1; 8 nucleotides align to TRBD2. The origin of this receptor is a man aged 45-65 years who received an inactivated influenza vaccine. Sequencing used PBMCs from blood, obtained on the day of vaccination. The CDR3 nucleotides are TGTGCCAGCAGAGTGGGCGGGGGGAGCCGGGATGAGCAGTTCTTC. It encodes CASRVGGGSRDEQFF.